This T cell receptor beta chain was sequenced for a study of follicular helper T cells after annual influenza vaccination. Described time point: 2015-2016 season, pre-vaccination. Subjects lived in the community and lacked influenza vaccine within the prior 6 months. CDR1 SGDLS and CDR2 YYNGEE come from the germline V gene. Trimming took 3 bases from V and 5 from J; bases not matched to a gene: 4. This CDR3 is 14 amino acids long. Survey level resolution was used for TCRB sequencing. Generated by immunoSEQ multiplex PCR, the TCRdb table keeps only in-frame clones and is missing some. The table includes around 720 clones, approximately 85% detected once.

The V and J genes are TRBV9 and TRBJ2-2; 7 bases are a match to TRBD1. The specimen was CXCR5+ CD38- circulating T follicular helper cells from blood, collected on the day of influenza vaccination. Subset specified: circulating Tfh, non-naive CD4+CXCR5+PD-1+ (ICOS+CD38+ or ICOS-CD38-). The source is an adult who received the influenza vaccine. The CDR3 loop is CASSALQGTGELFF. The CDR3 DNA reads TGTGCCAGCAGCGCCTTACAGGGGACCGGGGAGCTGTTTTTT. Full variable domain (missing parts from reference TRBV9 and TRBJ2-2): DSGVTQTPKHLITATGQRVTLRCSPRSGDLSVYWYQQSLDQGLQFLIQYYNGEERAKGNILERFSAQQFPDLHSELNLSSLELGDSALYFCASSALQGTGELFFGEGSRLTVL.